This T cell receptor beta chain was found in a study of OX40 agonist ivuxolimab in advanced cancers. Whole-study context: Treatment of patients was with ivuxolimab, an agonistic anti-OX40 (CD134) antibody. A mean age of about 56 years, range about 23 to 90, was recorded, and around 85% were male.

Study results and limitations: Near-lowest levels of clonal expansion characterized partial responders at 0.1-3.0 mg/kg. There was clonal expansion of CD4+ and CD8+ blood T cells by week 6 at 0.1 to 3.0 mg/kg.

Generated by immunoSEQ multiplex PCR, the TCRdb table keeps only in-frame clones and is missing some. Among approximately 71,000 clones listed, roughly 80% were seen once. This clone is termed medium-sized. The antigen is undetermined. The CDR3 covers 15 residues. CDR1 is SGHAT and CDR2 is FQNNGV in the germline V gene. V lost 4 bases to trimming and J lost 0 bases, with 10 bases between them. The clonotype was recovered from an adult with an advanced solid tumor such as melanoma, head and neck, liver or kidney cancer. Sample: CD4+ or CD8+ T cells sorted from blood, taken in a trial of the OX40 agonist ivuxolimab. This chain links TRBV11-2 with TRBJ1-3; D ambiguous. CDR3: CASSSRTHSGNTIYF. DNA for the CDR3: TGTGCCAGCAGCTCTCGGACGCACTCTGGAAACACCATATATTTT.